This T cell receptor (beta chain) is drawn from a study of shared clonotypes between healthy human individuals. This CDR3 is built from 13 residues. Per the germline V gene, CDR1 is MDHEN and CDR2 is SYDVKM. V was pared by 6 bases and J by 8 bases, with 3 bases of the junction left unmatched. This table comes from immunoSEQ multiplex PCR, and its TCRdb copy is limited to in-frame clones, with some not included. Altogether approximately 2.3 million clones are present, just over 90% being singletons, with the ten largest covering 0.39%. The sequenced material came from naive CD4+ T cells from PBMCs. Subset indicated: CD45RA+ positively selected. The rearrangement links TRBV28 to TRBJ2-1; 11 nucleotides align to TRBD1. This clonotype originated in a man in his late teens or twenties in good health. Some clones in this sample may be carry-over from other donors' samples. The CDR3 here is CASRDRGRYEQFF. The CDR3, as DNA: TGTGCCAGCAGGGACAGGGGGCGGTATGAGCAGTTCTTC.